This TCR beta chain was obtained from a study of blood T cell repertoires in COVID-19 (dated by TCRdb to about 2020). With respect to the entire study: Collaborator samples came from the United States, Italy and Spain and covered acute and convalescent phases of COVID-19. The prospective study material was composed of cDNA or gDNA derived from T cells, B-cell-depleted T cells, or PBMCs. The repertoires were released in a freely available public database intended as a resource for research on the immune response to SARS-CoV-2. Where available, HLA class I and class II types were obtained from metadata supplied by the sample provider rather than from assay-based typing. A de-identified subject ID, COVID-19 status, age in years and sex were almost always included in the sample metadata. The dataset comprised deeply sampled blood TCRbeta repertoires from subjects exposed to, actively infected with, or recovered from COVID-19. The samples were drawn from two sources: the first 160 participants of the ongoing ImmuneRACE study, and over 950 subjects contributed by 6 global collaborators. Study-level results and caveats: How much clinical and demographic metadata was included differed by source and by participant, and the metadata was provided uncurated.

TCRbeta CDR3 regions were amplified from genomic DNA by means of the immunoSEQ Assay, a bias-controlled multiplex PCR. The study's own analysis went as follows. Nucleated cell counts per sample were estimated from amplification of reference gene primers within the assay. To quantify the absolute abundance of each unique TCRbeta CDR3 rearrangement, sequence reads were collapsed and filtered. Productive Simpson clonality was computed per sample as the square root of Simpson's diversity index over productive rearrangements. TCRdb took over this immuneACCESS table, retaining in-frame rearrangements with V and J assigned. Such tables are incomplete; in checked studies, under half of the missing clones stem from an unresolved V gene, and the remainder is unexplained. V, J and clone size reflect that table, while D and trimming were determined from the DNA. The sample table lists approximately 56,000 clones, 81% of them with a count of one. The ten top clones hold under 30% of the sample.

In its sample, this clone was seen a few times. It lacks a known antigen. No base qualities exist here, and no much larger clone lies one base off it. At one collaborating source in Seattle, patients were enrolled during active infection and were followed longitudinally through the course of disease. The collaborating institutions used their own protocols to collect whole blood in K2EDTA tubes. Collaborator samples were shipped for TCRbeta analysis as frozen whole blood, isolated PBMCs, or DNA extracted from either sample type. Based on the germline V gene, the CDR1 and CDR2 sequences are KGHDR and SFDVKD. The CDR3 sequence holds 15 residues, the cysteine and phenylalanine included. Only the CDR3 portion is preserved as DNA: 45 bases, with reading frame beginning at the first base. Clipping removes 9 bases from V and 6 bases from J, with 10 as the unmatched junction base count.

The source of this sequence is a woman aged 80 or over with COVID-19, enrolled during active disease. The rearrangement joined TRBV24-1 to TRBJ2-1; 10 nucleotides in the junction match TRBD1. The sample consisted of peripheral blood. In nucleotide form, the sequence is TGTGCCACCCTTGAAGAGGGACAGGGGACCAATGAGCAGTTCTTC. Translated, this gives CATLEEGQGTNEQFF.